This T cell receptor beta chain comes out of a study of T cell responses to AZD1222 COVID-19 vaccine. With 6 bases clipped from V and 2 bases from J, the junction kept 5 bases outside the gene matches. Germline V gene data show CDR1 as SEHNR and CDR2 as FQNEAQ (reference sequence). The CDR3 loop spans 15 amino acids. Clones were read by immunoSEQ multiplex PCR, and TCRdb kept only the in-frame ones, dropping some. The table records over 150,000 clones, 75% to 90% of them present only once. Findings and limits, study-wide: Spike regions recognized by vaccine-associated CD4 TCRs spanned the protein, led by 160-218 and 743-854. Baseline testing showed seropositivity in only a handful of AZD1222 recipients.

As for this clone: What it binds is not known. Other DNA sequences of this sample code for an identical CDR3.

The gene calls are TRBV7-9 and TRBJ2-2; TRBD1 matches at 8 bases. Sequenced here: peripheral blood, sampled on day 0 of AZD1222 vaccination. The TCR was taken from an adult in good health. This CDR3 is CASSSGQGNTGELFF. For the CDR3, the DNA is TGTGCCAGCAGTTCCGGACAGGGTAACACCGGGGAGCTGTTTTTT.